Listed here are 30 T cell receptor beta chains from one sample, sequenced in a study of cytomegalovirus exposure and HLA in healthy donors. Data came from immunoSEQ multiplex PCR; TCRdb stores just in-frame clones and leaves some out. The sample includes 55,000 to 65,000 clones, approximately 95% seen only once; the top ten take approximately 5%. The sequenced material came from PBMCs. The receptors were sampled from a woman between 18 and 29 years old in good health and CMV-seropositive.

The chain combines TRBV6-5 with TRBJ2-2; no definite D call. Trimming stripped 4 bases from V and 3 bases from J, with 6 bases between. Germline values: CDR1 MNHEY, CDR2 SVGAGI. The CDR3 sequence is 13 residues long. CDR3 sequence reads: CASSSPDTGELFF. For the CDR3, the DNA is TGTGCCAGCAGTTCCCCCGACACCGGGGAGCTGTTTTTT.

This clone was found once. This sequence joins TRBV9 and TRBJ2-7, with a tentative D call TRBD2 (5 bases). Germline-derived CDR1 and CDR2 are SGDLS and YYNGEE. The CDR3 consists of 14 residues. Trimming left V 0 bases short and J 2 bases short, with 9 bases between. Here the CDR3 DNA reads TGTGCCAGCAGCGTAGAAGCGGCCACCTACGAGCAGTACTTC. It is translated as CASSVEAATYEQYF.

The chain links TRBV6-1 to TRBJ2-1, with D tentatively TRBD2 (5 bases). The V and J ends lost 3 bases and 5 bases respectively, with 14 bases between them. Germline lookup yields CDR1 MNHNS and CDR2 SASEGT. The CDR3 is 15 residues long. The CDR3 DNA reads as TGTGCCAGCAGTGATTGGACTCTTTCGAACAATGAGCAGTTCTTC. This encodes CASSDWTLSNNEQFF.

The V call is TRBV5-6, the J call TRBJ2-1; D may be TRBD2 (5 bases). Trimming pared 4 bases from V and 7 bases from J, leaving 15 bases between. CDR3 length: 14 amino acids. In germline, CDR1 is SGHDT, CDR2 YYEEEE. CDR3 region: CASSQMRTGNEQFF. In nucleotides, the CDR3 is TGTGCCAGCAGCCAAATGAGGACGGGGAATGAGCAGTTCTTC.

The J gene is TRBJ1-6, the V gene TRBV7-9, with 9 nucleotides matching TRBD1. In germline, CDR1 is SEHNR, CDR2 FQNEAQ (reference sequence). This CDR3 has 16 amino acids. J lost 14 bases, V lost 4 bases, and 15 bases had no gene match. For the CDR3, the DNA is TGTGCCAGCAGCTCACTCCCGGGACAGGGTTATTCGTCCCTCCACTTT. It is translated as CASSSLPGQGYSSLHF.

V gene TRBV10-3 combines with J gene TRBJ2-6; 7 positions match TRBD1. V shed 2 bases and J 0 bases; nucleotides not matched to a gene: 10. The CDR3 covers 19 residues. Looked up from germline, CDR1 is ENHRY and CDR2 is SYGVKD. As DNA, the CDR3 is TGTGCCATCAGTGAGCCTCCGGGACAGTTAAGCTCTGGGGCCAACGTCCTGACTTTC. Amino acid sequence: CAISEPPGQLSSGANVLTF.

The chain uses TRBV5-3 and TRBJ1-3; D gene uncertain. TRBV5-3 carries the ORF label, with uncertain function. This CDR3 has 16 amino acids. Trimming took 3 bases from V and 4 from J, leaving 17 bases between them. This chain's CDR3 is CARSSYLEAAGNTIYF. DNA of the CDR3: TGTGCCAGAAGCTCCTACCTCGAGGCCGCGGGAAACACCATATATTTT.

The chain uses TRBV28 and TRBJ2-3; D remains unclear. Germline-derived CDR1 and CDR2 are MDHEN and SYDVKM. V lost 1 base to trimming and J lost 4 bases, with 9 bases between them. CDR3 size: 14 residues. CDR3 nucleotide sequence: TGTGCCAGCAGTTTATTCGACACCTCAGATACGCAGTATTTT. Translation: CASSLFDTSDTQYF.

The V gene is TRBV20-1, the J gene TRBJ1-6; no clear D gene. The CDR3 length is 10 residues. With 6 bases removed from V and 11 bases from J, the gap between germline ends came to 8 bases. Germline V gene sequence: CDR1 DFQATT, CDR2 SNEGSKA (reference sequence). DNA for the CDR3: TGCAGTGCCACTAACCCACCCCTCCACTTT. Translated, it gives CSATNPPLHF.

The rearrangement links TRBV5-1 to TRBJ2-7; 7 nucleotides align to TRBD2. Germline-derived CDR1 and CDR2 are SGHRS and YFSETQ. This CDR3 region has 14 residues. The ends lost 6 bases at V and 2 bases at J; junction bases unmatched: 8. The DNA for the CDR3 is TGCGCCAGCACCTGGGGCGGGAGTACCTACGAGCAGTACTTC. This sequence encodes CASTWGGSTYEQYF.

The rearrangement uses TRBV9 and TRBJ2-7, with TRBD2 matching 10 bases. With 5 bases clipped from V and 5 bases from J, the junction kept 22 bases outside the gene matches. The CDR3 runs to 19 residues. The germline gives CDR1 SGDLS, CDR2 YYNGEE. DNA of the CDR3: TGTGCCAGCAGATTTTGCCTTCCTCCTCGGGCTAGCGGGAGCAACGAGCAGTACTTC. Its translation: CASRFCLPPRASGSNEQYF.

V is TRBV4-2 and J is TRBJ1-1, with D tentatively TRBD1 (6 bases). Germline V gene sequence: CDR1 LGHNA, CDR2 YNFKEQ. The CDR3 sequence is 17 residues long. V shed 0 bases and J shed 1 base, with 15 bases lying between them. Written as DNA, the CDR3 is TGTGCCAGCAGCCAAGATCCTACGGACAGCCGGAACACTGAAGCTTTCTTT. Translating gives CASSQDPTDSRNTEAFF.

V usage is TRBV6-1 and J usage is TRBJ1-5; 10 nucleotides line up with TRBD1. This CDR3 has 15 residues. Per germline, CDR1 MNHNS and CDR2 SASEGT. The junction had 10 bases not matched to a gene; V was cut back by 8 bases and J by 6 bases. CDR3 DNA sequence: TGTGCCAGCCCACTCTTGGACAGGGGGGTTCAGCCCCAGCATTTT. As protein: CASPLLDRGVQPQHF.

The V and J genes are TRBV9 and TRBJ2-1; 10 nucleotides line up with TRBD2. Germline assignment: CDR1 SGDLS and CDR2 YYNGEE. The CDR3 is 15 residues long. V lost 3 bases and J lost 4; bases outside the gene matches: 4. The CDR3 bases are TGTGCCAGCAGCGACAGCGGGAGGGGGTACAATGAGCAGTTCTTC. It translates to CASSDSGRGYNEQFF.

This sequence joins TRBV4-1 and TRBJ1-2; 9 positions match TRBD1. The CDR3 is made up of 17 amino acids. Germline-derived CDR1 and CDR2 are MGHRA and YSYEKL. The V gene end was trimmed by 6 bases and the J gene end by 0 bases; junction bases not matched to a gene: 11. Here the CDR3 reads CASSPTQGAKANYGYTF. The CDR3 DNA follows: TGCGCCAGCAGTCCAACACAGGGGGCGAAAGCTAACTATGGCTACACCTTC.

CDR3 loop: CASSYPGQGFYGYTF. The CDR3 nucleotides are TGTGCCAGCAGTTACCCCGGACAGGGGTTCTATGGCTACACCTTC. The rearrangement links TRBV6-6 to TRBJ1-2; 9 nucleotides line up with TRBD1. Germline-derived CDR1 and CDR2 are MNHNY and SVGAGI (reference sequence). The V segment lost 2 bases and the J segment 4 bases; nucleotides outside the gene matches: 5. The CDR3 has 15 residues.

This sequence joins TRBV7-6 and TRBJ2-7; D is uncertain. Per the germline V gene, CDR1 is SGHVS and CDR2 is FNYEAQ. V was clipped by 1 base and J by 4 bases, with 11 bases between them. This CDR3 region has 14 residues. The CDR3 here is CASSLDPGNYEQYF. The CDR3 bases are TGTGCCAGCAGCTTAGATCCTGGCAATTACGAGCAGTACTTC.

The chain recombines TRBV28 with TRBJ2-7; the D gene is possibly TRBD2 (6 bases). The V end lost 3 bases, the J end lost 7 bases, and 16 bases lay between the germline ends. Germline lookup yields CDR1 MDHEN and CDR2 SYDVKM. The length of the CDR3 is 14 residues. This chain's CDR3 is CASSFRMGGWEQYF. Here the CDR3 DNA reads TGTGCCAGCAGTTTTAGAATGGGGGGTTGGGAGCAGTACTTC.

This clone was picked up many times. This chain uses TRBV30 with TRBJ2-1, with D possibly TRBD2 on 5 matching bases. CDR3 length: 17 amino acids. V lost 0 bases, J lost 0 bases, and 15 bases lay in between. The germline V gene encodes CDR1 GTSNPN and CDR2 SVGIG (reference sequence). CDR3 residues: CAWSVSVRVSSYNEQFF. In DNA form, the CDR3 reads TGTGCCTGGAGTGTGTCGGTGAGGGTAAGCTCCTACAATGAGCAGTTCTTC.

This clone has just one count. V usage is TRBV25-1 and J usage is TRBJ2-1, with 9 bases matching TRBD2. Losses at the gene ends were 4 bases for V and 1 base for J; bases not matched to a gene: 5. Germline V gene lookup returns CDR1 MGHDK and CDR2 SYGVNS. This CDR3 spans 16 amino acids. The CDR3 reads CASSGATSGSYNEQFF. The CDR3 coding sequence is TGTGCCAGCAGTGGCGCCACTAGCGGGTCCTACAATGAGCAGTTCTTC.

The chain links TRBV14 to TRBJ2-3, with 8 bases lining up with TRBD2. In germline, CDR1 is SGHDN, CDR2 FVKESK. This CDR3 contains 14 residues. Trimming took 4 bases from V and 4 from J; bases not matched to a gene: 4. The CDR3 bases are TGTGCCAGCAGCCCAGCGGGAGTGCCAGATACGCAGTATTTT. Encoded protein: CASSPAGVPDTQYF. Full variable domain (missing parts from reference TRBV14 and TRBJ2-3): EAGVTQFPSHSVIEKGQTVTLRCDPISGHDNLYWYRRVMGKEIKFLLHFVKESKQDESGMPNNRFLAERTGGTYSTLKVQPAELEDSGVYFCASSPAGVPDTQYFGPGTRLTVL.

The CDR3 sequence: CASSQDPSSGRIGTQYF. As DNA, the CDR3 is TGTGCCAGCAGCCAAGATCCGTCTAGCGGGAGGATAGGGACCCAGTACTTC. The gene calls are TRBV4-2 and TRBJ2-5; 11 bases fit TRBD2. CDR1 and CDR2 (germline): LGHNA, YNFKEQ. Trimming at V came to 0 bases and at J to 7 bases, leaving 10 bases not matched to a gene. CDR3 size: 17 residues.

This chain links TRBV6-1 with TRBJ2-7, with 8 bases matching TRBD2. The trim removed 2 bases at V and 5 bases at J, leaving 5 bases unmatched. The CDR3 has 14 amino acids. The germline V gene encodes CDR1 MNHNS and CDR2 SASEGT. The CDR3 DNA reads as TGTGCCAGCAGTGAACTCGCGGGAGGAAACGAGCAGTACTTC. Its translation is CASSELAGGNEQYF.

The CDR3 coding sequence is TGTGCCACCAGCAGAGGGACTAGCGGGGTTTACTCCTACGAGCAGTACTTC. It codes for CATSRGTSGVYSYEQYF. The rearrangement links TRBV15 to TRBJ2-7; TRBD2 matches at 12 bases. The CDR3 is 17 amino acids. V shed 1 base, J shed 0 bases, and the junction held 4 bases outside the gene matches. Germline assignment: CDR1 LNHNV and CDR2 YYDKDF (reference sequence).

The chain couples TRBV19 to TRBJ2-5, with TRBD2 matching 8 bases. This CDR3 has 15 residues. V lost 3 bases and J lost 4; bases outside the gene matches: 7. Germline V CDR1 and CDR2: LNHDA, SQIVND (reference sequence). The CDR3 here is CASSIGSSGGETQYF. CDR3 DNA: TGTGCCAGTAGTATTGGGAGCAGCGGGGGAGAGACCCAGTACTTC.

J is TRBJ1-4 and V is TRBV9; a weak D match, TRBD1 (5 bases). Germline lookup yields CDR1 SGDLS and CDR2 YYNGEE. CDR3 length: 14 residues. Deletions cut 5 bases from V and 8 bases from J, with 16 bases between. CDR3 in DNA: TGTGCCAGCAGGGAACAGGTTGGAGGGGAAAAACTGTTTTTT. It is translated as CASREQVGGEKLFF.

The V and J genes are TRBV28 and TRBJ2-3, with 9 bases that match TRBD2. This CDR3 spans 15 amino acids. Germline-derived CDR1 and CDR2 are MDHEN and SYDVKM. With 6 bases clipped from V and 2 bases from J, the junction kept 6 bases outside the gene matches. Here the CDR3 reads CASSQGLANTDTQYF. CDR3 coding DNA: TGTGCCAGCAGCCAAGGACTAGCGAACACAGATACGCAGTATTTT.

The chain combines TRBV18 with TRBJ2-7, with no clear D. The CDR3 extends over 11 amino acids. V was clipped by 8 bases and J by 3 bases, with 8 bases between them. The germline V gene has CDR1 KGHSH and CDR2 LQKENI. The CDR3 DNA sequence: TGTGCCAGCCTAGAGGACTACGAGCAGTACTTC. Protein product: CASLEDYEQYF. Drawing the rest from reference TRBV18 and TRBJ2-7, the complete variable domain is NAGVMQNPRHLVRRRGQEARLRCSPMKGHSHVYWYRQLPEEGLKFMVYLQKENIIDESGMPKERFSAEFPKEGPSILRIQQVVRGDSAAYFCASLEDYEQYFGPGTRLTVT.

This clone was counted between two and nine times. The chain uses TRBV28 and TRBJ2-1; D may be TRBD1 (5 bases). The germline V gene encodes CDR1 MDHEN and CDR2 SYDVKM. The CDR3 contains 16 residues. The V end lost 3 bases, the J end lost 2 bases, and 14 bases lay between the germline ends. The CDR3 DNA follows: TGTGCCAGCAGTTTTGGCCTCAGGGAAACCTACAATGAGCAGTTCTTC. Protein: CASSFGLRETYNEQFF.

CDR3 coding DNA: TGTGCCAGCACCCAATGGGGAACGGGGGGCACAGATACGCAGTATTTT. This codes for CASTQWGTGGTDTQYF. V and J are TRBV7-8 and TRBJ2-3; D may be TRBD2 (6 bases). The V end was cut by 7 bases, the J end by 1 base, with 18 bases between. CDR1 and CDR2 (germline): SGHVS, FQNEAQ. The CDR3 has 16 amino acids.